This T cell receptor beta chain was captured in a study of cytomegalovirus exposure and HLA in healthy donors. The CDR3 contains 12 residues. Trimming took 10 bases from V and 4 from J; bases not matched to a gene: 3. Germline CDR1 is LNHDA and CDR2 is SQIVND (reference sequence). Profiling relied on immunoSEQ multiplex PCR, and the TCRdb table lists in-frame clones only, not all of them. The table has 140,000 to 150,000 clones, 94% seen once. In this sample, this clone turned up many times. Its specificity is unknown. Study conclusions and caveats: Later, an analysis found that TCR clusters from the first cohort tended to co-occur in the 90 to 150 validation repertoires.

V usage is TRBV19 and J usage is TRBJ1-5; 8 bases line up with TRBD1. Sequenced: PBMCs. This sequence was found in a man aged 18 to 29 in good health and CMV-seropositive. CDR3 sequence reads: CATQGENQPQHF. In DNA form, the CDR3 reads TGTGCCACACAGGGGGAAAATCAGCCCCAGCATTTT. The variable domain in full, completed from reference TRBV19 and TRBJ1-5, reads DGGITQSPKYLFRKEGQNVTLSCEQNLNHDAMYWYRQDPGQGLRLIYYSQIVNDFQKGDIAEGYSVSREKKESFPLTVTSAQKNPTAFYLCATQGENQPQHFGDGTRLSIL.